The 2 T cell receptor beta chains listed next were all sequenced from one sample in a study of spatial heterogeneity in lung cancer. Regarding time point: blood at routine non-recurrence follow-up after resection. Whole RNA came from tumor, nontumor lung or frozen PBMC and was sequenced without being sorted. Using its own MiXCR run on the 5' RACE reads, TCRdb lists one record per CDR3 protein. The data show roughly 120,000 distinct CDR3 sequences, less than 15% seen once. The sequenced sample was PBMCs, obtained at follow-up. These receptors were taken from a male donor with early-stage non-small cell lung cancer.

This clonotype came up a few times. This chain joins TRBV5-6 and TRBJ2-7; D perhaps matches TRBD2 (5 bases). The CDR3 consists of 14 residues. Germline CDR1 and CDR2: SGHDT and YYEEEE. Trimming removed 1 base from V and 3 bases from J, with 11 bases in between. CDR3 protein: CASSLHGVVYEQYF. Here the CDR3 DNA reads TGTGCCAGCAGCTTGCACGGGGTCGTCTACGAGCAGTACTTC.

There are many counts of this clonotype. The V and J genes are TRBV3-1 and TRBJ2-7; D is unclear. Germline CDR1 is LGHDT and CDR2 is YNNKEL (reference sequence). Trimming took off 3 bases at V and 3 bases at J, with 3 bases between the two ends. The CDR3 spans 11 residues. The DNA for the CDR3 is TGTGCCAGCAGCCAGCGCTACGAGCAGTACTTC. Its translation: CASSQRYEQYF.